Below, 14 T cell receptor beta chains from the same sample are listed, as sequenced in a study of blood T cells in healthy people across ages. Using a J-beta primer mix together with a sample-barcoded 5' primer, a second PCR was run for roughly 6 to 12 cycles. Via MiXCR, TCRdb re-called the 5' RACE reads, giving one row per CDR3 protein. Among more than 550,000 distinct CDR3 sequences listed, over 20% were seen once. The material sequenced was blood. The receptors here all came from a man in his 70s in good health.

The rearrangement links TRBV5-1 to TRBJ2-1; 9 nucleotides align to TRBD2. The CDR3 extends over 16 amino acids. Trimming cost V 4 bases and J 7 bases; bases outside gene matches: 12. Germline CDR1 SGHRS, CDR2 YFSETQ. The CDR3 spells CASSRLPGLAINEQFF. As DNA, the CDR3 is TGCGCCAGCAGCCGACTTCCGGGACTAGCAATAAATGAGCAGTTCTTC.

This chain uses TRBV7-2 with TRBJ1-5; weak D call: TRBD2 (5 bases). The DNA end favors TRBJ2-3, so the J call may be wrong. CDR1 SGHTA and CDR2 FQGNSA come from the germline V gene. The CDR3 is 18 residues long. The CDR3 sequence: CASSLVRVSESSNQPQYF. The CDR3 DNA reads as TGTGCCAGCAGCTTAGTTCGGGTCAGCGAGTCTAGCAATCAGCCCCAGTATTTT.

V and J are TRBV9 and TRBJ2-3; TRBD1 is a possible D gene (6 bases). V lost 0 bases to trimming and J lost 6 bases, with 17 bases between them. The CDR3 length is 16 residues. Per germline, CDR1 SGDLS and CDR2 YYNGEE. The chain's CDR3 is CASSVAPGHPPDTQYF. As DNA, the CDR3 is TGTGCCAGCAGCGTAGCCCCGGGACACCCGCCCGATACGCAGTATTTT. Based on the CDR3 plus reference TRBV9 and TRBJ2-3, the full variable domain is DSGVTQTPKHLITATGQRVTLRCSPRSGDLSVYWYQQSLDQGLQFLIQYYNGEERAKGNILERFSAQQFPDLHSELNLSSLELGDSALYFCASSVAPGHPPDTQYFGPGTRLTVL.

This sequence joins TRBV6-6 and TRBJ2-5, with TRBD1 matching 8 bases. TRBJ2-7 matches the DNA end more closely, so the J call is doubtful. Germline assignment: CDR1 MNHNY and CDR2 SVGAGI (reference sequence). This CDR3 comprises 12 residues. The CDR3 region has the DNA TGTGCCACCGCCCCAGGGGGCCACGAGCAGTACGTC. Translation gives CATAPGGHEQYV.

This clonotype was seen a few times. The chain has TRBV12-3 or TRBV12-4 and TRBJ1-2; no firm D call. Between the trimmed V and J ends, which lost 2 bases and 7 bases, there was a span of 8 bases. This CDR3 region has 12 residues. CDR3 sequence: CASSLTRLGYTF. The CDR3 region has the DNA TGTGCCAGCAGTTTAACCAGGCTTGGCTACACCTTC.

This clonotype was detected a few times. The chain employs TRBV28 and TRBJ1-6; the D is unclear. The CDR3 covers 16 residues. Looked up from germline, CDR1 is MDHEN and CDR2 is SYDVKM. Trimming removed 6 bases from V and 6 bases from J, with 18 bases in between. The CDR3, as DNA: TGTGCCAGCAGCCCCCGAGGGTTTGTACTTAATTCACCCCTCCACTTT. This sequence encodes CASSPRGFVLNSPLHF.

The DNA for the CDR3 is TGTGCCAGCAGTCGCTCCGGGACAGGGATTGAAAAACTGTTTTTT. Amino acid sequence: CASSRSGTGIEKLFF. The chain joins TRBV6-6 to TRBJ1-4, with 9 bases aligning to TRBD1. Trimming took 5 bases from V and 7 from J; bases not matched to a gene: 8. In germline, CDR1 is MNHNY, CDR2 SVGAGI (reference sequence). This CDR3 region has 15 residues.

Only a few counts were recorded for this clonotype. J is TRBJ1-6 and V is TRBV7-2; TRBD1 might be the D (5 bases). This CDR3 has 15 amino acids. Trimming took off 1 base at V and 6 bases at J, with 10 bases between the two ends. CDR1 is SGHTA and CDR2 is FQGNSA in the germline V gene. The CDR3 sequence: CASSLGRVRNSPLHF. Here the CDR3 DNA reads TGTGCCAGCAGCTTAGGCAGGGTTCGTAATTCACCCCTCCACTTT.

This clonotype has just a few counts. The V and J genes are TRBV20-1 and TRBJ1-6, with unresolved D. The germline V gene has CDR1 DFQATT and CDR2 SNEGSKA (reference sequence). The CDR3 contains 15 residues. V lost 0 bases and J lost 9, with 15 bases in between. The chain's CDR3 is CSARDSSLRSSPLHF. In DNA, the CDR3 is TGCAGTGCTAGAGATTCTTCGCTCAGGAGTTCACCCCTCCACTTT.

This clonotype was observed a handful of times. The J gene is TRBJ2-2, the V gene TRBV21-1; the D call TRBD2 from the table was never checked on the DNA. TRBV21-1 is a pseudogene segment. The CDR3 consists of 17 residues. The CDR3 spells CASSKRSGRGFAGELFF. The CDR3 nucleotides read TGTGCCAGCAGCAAGCGGAGCGGGAGAGGTTTTGCCGGGGAGCTGTTTTTT.

The chain has TRBV28 and TRBJ2-1; no clear D. The ends were cut back, 10 bases at V and 3 bases at J, with 13 bases in the middle. Germline CDR1 and CDR2: MDHEN and SYDVKM. This CDR3 contains 13 residues. CDR3 nucleotides: TGTGCCACCGGACGGCGAGACTACAATGAGCAGTTCTTC. Residues: CATGRRDYNEQFF.

This sequence joins TRBV10-3 and TRBJ2-7; the match to TRBD2 covers 9 bases. The CDR3 covers 12 residues. J gave up 4 bases and V 7 bases, and 2 bases lay outside the gene matches. Germline V gene data show CDR1 as ENHRY and CDR2 as SYGVKD. Written as DNA, the CDR3 is TGTGCCATCATGCGGGAGGGTTACGAGCAGTACGTC. This codes for CAIMREGYEQYV.

This sequence joins TRBV6-5 and TRBJ2-7; TRBD1 matches 9 bases. This CDR3 is 15 amino acids long. Germline assignment: CDR1 MNHEY and CDR2 SVGAGI. V gave up 2 bases and J gave up 7 bases; unmatched junction bases: 9. In nucleotides, the CDR3 is TGTGCCAGCAGTTACCGACAGGGGGGGAGGGAAGAGCAGTACTTC. Its protein product is CASSYRQGGREEQYF.

This clonotype appeared once. The rearrangement uses TRBV2 and TRBJ1-5; 10 bases are shared with TRBD1. The CDR3 is 15 amino acids. Germline CDR1 and CDR2: SNHLY and FYNNEI. V was clipped by 6 bases and J by 6 bases; unmatched bases: 8. CDR3 nucleotides: TGTGCCAGCAGAGCCGACAGGGGGCAGGGTCAGCCCCAGCATTTT. Translated, it gives CASRADRGQGQPQHF.